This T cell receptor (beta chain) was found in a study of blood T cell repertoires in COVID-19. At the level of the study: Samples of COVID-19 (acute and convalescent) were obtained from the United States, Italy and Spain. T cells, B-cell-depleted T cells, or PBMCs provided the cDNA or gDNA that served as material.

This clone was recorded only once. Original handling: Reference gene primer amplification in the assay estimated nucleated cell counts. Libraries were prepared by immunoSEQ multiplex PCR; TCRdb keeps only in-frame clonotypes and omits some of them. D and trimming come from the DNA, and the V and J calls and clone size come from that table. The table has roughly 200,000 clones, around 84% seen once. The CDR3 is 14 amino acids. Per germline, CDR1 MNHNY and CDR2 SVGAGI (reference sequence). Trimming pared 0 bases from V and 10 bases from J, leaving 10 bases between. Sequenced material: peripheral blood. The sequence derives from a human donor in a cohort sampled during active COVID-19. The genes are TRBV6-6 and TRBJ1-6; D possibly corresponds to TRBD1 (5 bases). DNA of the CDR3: TGTGCCAGCAGTTACTCGGGGCGAGAATCACCCCTCCACTTT. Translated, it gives CASSYSGRESPLHF.